This entry is about one TCR beta chain. This clonotype has only a few counts. It lacks a known antigen. The sample holds no much larger clone one base away, and base qualities are not on file. TCR beta VDJ combination and CDR3 sequence profiling used genomic DNA as the template. An Illumina HiSeq 2000 was used for TCR repertoire sequencing. The original methods were these. TRBV/TRBJ rearrangement plots, CDR3 size and DJ length profiles, and Simpson's diversity index were used to evaluate the repertoires. The immunodominant clone was defined as the most abundant DNA sequence in deep sequencing data. CDR3 amino acid sequences were checked for sharing between subjects and were compared against published repertoires and the VDJdb database. Using fastp trimming at Q25 and MiXCR clonotype assembly, TCRdb reanalyzed the public sequencing data and kept in-frame beta chains. CDR3 protein sequences are deduplicated, and each keeps its most common genes and DNA. TCRdb, rather than the study authors, made the V and J calls. Counted in this sample were 310,000 or so distinct CDR3 sequences; roughly 53% of them appeared once. The ten largest clonotypes hold 1% to 1.5% of the sample.

Flow cytometry had shown CD8+CD57+ cell expansion in the patients selected for sequencing. Every patient had a diagnosis of severe acquired aplastic anemia based on International Study of Aplastic Anemia and Agranulocytosis and Camitta criteria. Patients had received no therapy at the time of blood sampling. In the study, sorted CD4+ and CD8+ blood T cells from patients with severe aplastic anemia and from healthy subjects underwent deep sequencing of TCR repertoires. Patients were enrolled under clinicaltrials.gov protocols 00001620, 01623167, 00001397, 00071045, 00081523 and 00961064 in the USA. Ficoll-Paque density gradient centrifugation was used to isolate peripheral blood mononuclear cells. Before DNA was extracted, CD4+ and CD8+ T cells were sorted using either FACS or magnetic beads. According to the germline V gene, CDR1 reads LGHNA and CDR2 reads YSLEER. V lost 0 bases and J lost 8 bases; the stretch between them is 8 bases long. The CDR3 numbers 13 residues from cysteine through phenylalanine. Only CDR3 DNA remains: 39 bases, in frame from the first base.

This entry belongs to a study of CD8+CD57+ T cells in acquired aplastic anemia (dated by TCRdb to the late 2010s). About the study as a whole: A mean of roughly 2.9 ug of DNA, ranging from roughly 0.2 to 27.4 ug, was extracted from sorted CD4+ and CD8+ cells. CD8+CD57+ expansion was defined as frequency above the mean frequency observed in healthy subjects. Beyond this particular receptor, the publication reports: Although 25 to 30 CD8+ CDR3 sequences were shared by patients and controls, these sequences appeared highly expressed in patients and within the immunodominant clones of patients. Between patients and healthy controls, no significant difference in CD8+ Simpson's diversity was found (P=0.060).

This receptor was identified in a human donor with aplastic anemia. The sequenced sample was sorted CD4+, CD8+, or CD8+CD57+ T cells (not recorded which) from PBMCs. Here the chain combines TRBV4-3 and TRBJ2-1; a confident D gene designation cannot be given. The nucleotide sequence is given as TGCGCCAGCAGCCAAGATCGCGCTTATGAGCAGTTCTTC. This encodes CASSQDRAYEQFF.